The source of this T cell receptor (beta chain) is a study of T cells in Graves' hyperthyroidism and ophthalmopathy. In the study overall: Peripheral blood was taken when the disease was first diagnosed, before any treatment began.

V was trimmed by 0 bases and J by 11 bases, leaving 13 bases between them. This CDR3 is built from 13 residues. CDR1 LNHNV and CDR2 YYDKDF come from the germline V gene (reference sequence). The investigators amplified TCR beta CDR3 regions from RNA transcripts. The HTBI set primed first-round TCR CDR3 RT-PCR. TCRdb independently ran MiXCR on the multiplex PCR reads; one entry per CDR3 protein. Of some 720,000 distinct CDR3 sequences in the sample, around 17% were seen once. This TCR derives from a man aged 18 to 29 with Graves' hyperthyroidism. The sequencing input was blood. V is TRBV15 and J is TRBJ1-1; D perhaps matches TRBD1 (5 bases). The CDR3 coding sequence is TGTGCCACCAGCAGAGATGGGGGTTTGGAGGCTTTCTTT. It translates to CATSRDGGLEAFF. The full variable domain, in which reference TRBV15 and TRBJ1-1 provide the parts outside the CDR3, is DAMVIQNPRYQVTQFGKPVTLSCSQTLNHNVMYWYQQKSSQAPKLLFHYYDKDFNNEADTPDNFQSRRPNTSFCFLDIRSPGLGDTAMYLCATSRDGGLEAFFGQGTRLTVV.